This TCR beta chain was sequenced during a study of blood T cells in healthy people across ages. General study results and limits: PBMCs left unsorted prevented a conclusive naive versus antigen-experienced comparison.

Sample-barcoded 5' priming and a J-beta primer mix drove a second PCR of about 7 to 12 cycles. TCRdb re-derived calls from the 5' RACE reads in MiXCR, one entry per CDR3 protein. The sample gives around 1,600,000 distinct CDR3 sequences, 40% to 45% of which show up once; less than 5% is in the top ten. This CDR3 is built from 14 residues. The ends were cut back, 2 bases at V and 8 bases at J, with 18 bases in the middle. CDR1 is DFQATT, CDR2 SNEGSKA, per germline (reference sequence). Of note for this clonotype: Its antigen is currently unknown.

The chain links TRBV20-1 to TRBJ1-2, with D tentatively TRBD1 (6 bases). Material for sequencing was blood. The sequence was obtained from a woman between 18 and 29 years old in good health. Here the CDR3 reads CSARRAGALEGYTF. The CDR3 DNA sequence: TGCAGTGCTAGAAGGGCGGGGGCCTTGGAGGGCTACACCTTC.